A single sample gave rise to the 15 T cell receptor beta chains below, sequenced in a study of human T cells and chemical hapten exposure (dated by TCRdb to 2020 to 2022). Library preparation was by RACE. The instrument given in TCRdb is NextSeq 500. TCRdb reanalyzed the raw reads on its own, using fastp at Q25 for trimming and MiXCR for clone calling, and kept in-frame beta chains. CDR3 protein duplicates are merged, each entry listing the most common genes and DNA. The sample includes tens of thousands of distinct CDR3 sequences, with less than 15% observed a single time. The leading ten clones occupy over 3.5% of the sample. Taken with the paper, the label for time point translates to: pre-sensitization, week 0. The intended sense of this specimen's treatment or condition label: therapeutic diphenylcyclopropenone sensitization with weekly scalp DPC. The sample consisted of whole blood, taken in connection with sensitization to the hapten diphenylcyclopropenone (DPC). These receptors were taken from a woman between 45 and 65 years old with alopecia areata. Some clones in this sample may be carry-over from other donors' samples.

This clonotype was seen a handful of times. V is TRBV27 and J is TRBJ2-3, with D possibly matching TRBD1 (5 bases). CDR3 length: 14 residues. Germline V CDR1 and CDR2: MNHEY, SMNVEV (reference sequence). Trimming removed 11 bases at V and 0 bases at J, with 15 bases between. The CDR3 protein is CASRAYSSTDTQYF. For the CDR3, the DNA is TGTGCCTCCAGGGCTTATAGTAGCACAGATACGCAGTATTTT.

The gene calls are TRBV30 and TRBJ2-1; D unclear. The CDR3 length is 14 residues. V gave up 4 bases and J gave up 0 bases, with 10 bases separating them. Germline CDR1 GTSNPN, CDR2 SVGIG (reference sequence). DNA of the CDR3: TGTGCCTGGATCTTACGCGGCTCCTACAATGAGCAGTTCTTC. This sequence encodes CAWILRGSYNEQFF.

The chain has TRBV6-6 and TRBJ1-2; 10 bases line up with TRBD1. In germline, CDR1 is MNHNY, CDR2 SVGAGI (reference sequence). The V segment lost 3 bases and the J segment 11 bases; nucleotides outside the gene matches: 6. The CDR3 length is 13 residues. For the CDR3, the DNA is TGTGCCAGCAGTTATCTCCGACAGGGGGCTTACACCTTC. Encoded protein: CASSYLRQGAYTF.

The rearrangement uses TRBV21-1 and TRBJ2-7; the listed D gene, TRBD2, was not tested against the DNA. TRBV21-1 corresponds to a pseudogene. The CDR3 contains 15 residues. This CDR3 reads CASSKGSSGRGKQYF. As DNA, the CDR3 is TGTGCCAGCAGCAAAGGGTCTAGCGGGAGGGGCAAGCAGTACTTC.

The rearrangement joins TRBV5-1 to TRBJ1-6, with D possibly being TRBD1 (5 bases). Germline V gives CDR1 SGHRS, CDR2 YFSETQ. This CDR3 region has 18 residues. V was cut by 4 bases and J by 2 bases, with 19 bases left in between. CDR3 in DNA: TGCGCCAGCAGCACCGCCGGGCAGGGAGGCCCCTATAATTCACCCCTCCACTTT. Translated, it gives CASSTAGQGGPYNSPLHF.

V usage is TRBV7-9 and J usage is TRBJ1-1; 8 bases match TRBD1. V gave up 5 bases and J gave up 4 bases; unmatched junction bases: 9. The CDR3 runs 15 residues. Germline V gene lookup returns CDR1 SEHNR and CDR2 FQNEAQ (reference sequence). The CDR3 loop reads CASSPQGAQSTEAFF. CDR3 sequence (DNA): TGTGCCAGCAGCCCGCAGGGGGCGCAGTCCACTGAAGCTTTCTTT.

The gene calls are TRBV4-2 and TRBJ2-3; 8 bases map to TRBD1. The V segment lost 8 bases and the J segment 0 bases; nucleotides outside the gene matches: 7. The CDR3 has 15 residues. In germline, CDR1 is LGHNA, CDR2 YNFKEQ. The CDR3 bases are TGTGCCAGCGTACGAGGGGACAGGAGCACAGATACGCAGTATTTT. Its translation is CASVRGDRSTDTQYF.

This clonotype has just a few counts. J is TRBJ2-1 and V is TRBV7-7; 9 positions match TRBD2. V shed 5 bases, J shed 5 bases, and the junction held 7 bases outside the gene matches. The CDR3 spans 15 residues. CDR1 and CDR2 (germline): SSHAT, FNYEAQ (reference sequence). For the CDR3, the DNA is TGTGCCAGCAGCCCCGGTCTAGCGGGAAACAATGAGCAGTTCTTC. It translates to CASSPGLAGNNEQFF. Complete variable domain (other parts from reference TRBV7-7 and TRBJ2-1): GAGVSQSPRYKVTKRGQDVTLRCDPISSHATLYWYQQALGQGPEFLTYFNYEAQPDKSGLPSDRFSAERPEGSISTLTIQRTEQRDSAMYRCASSPGLAGNNEQFFGPGTRLTVL.

The V gene is TRBV7-9, the J gene TRBJ2-3; no reliable D call. V shed 2 bases and J shed 0 bases, with 6 bases lying between them. CDR1 SEHNR and CDR2 FQNEAQ come from the germline V gene (reference sequence). The CDR3 sequence is 14 residues long. In DNA form, the CDR3 reads TGTGCCAGCAGCTTAACACTTAGCACAGATACGCAGTATTTT. Protein product: CASSLTLSTDTQYF.

There are a few counts of this clonotype. The chain employs TRBV6-5 and TRBJ1-1; 12 nucleotides agree with TRBD1. V trimming: 6 bases; J trimming: 4 bases; junction bases outside the gene matches: 9. The CDR3 spans 16 residues. The germline V gene has CDR1 MNHEY and CDR2 SVGAGI. DNA for the CDR3: TGTGCCAGCAGGGACGCTCCGGGACAGGGGGCCACTGAAGCTTTCTTT. Translation gives CASRDAPGQGATEAFF.

This clonotype appeared a few times. V gene TRBV7-8 combines with J gene TRBJ2-1, with D perhaps matching TRBD1 or TRBD2 (7 bases each). Per the germline V gene, CDR1 is SGHVS and CDR2 is FQNEAQ. The length of the CDR3 is 15 residues. Trimming took off 6 bases at V and 13 bases at J, with 25 bases between the two ends. The CDR3 sequence is CASRRITGAGVEQFF. As DNA, the CDR3 is TGTGCCAGCAGACGAATTACAGGGGCGGGAGTGGAACAGTTCTTC.

This sequence joins TRBV7-2 and TRBJ2-2; no reliable D call. Germline V gives CDR1 SGHTA, CDR2 FQGNSA. The CDR3 runs to 13 residues. Trimming pared 0 bases from V and 4 bases from J, leaving 3 bases between. CDR3 sequence (DNA): TGTGCCAGCAGCTTAGCGATCACCGGGGAGCTGTTTTTT. Protein product: CASSLAITGELFF.

This clonotype has a handful of counts. CDR3 protein: CASSHRGLNTGELFF. Written as DNA, the CDR3 is TGTGCCAGCAGCCACAGGGGATTAAACACCGGGGAGCTGTTTTTT. This chain uses TRBV2 with TRBJ2-2, with TRBD1 matching 7 bases. The CDR3 extends over 15 amino acids. In germline, CDR1 is SNHLY, CDR2 FYNNEI. V lost 6 bases and J lost 2; bases outside the gene matches: 6.

The rearrangement links TRBV2 to TRBJ2-1; TRBD2 aligns across 7 bases. The CDR3 consists of 15 residues. Germline-derived CDR1 and CDR2 are SNHLY and FYNNEI. Losses at the gene ends were 10 bases for V and 8 bases for J; bases not matched to a gene: 17. Here the CDR3 reads CATLPGLSFSDEQFF. Here the CDR3 DNA reads TGTGCCACGTTACCGGGACTATCTTTTTCGGATGAGCAGTTCTTC.

This clonotype ranks as medium-sized. The chain joins TRBV12-3 or TRBV12-4 to TRBJ1-2, with a tentative D call TRBD1 (5 bases). The CDR3 totals 13 residues. V shed 3 bases and J shed 4 bases, with 9 bases lying between them. This CDR3 reads CASSFRQGYGYTF. CDR3 sequence (DNA): TGTGCCAGCAGTTTCAGGCAGGGCTATGGCTACACCTTC.